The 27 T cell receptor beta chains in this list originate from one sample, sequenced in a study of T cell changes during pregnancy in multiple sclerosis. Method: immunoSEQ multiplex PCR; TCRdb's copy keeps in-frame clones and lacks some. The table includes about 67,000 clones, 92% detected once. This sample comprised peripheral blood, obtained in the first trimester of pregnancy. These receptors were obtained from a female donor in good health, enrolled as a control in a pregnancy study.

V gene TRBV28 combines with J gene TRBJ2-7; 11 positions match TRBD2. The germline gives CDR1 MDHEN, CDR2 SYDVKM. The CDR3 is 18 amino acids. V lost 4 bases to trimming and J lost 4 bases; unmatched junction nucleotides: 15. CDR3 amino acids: CASSSPGGLAALRYEQYF. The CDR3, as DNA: TGTGCCAGCAGTTCCCCGGGGGGACTAGCGGCCCTTCGTTACGAGCAGTACTTC.

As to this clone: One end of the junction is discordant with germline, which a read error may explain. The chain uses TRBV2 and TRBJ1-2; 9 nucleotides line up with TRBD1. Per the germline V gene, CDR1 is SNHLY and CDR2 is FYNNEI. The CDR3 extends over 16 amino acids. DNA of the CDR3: TGTGCTAGCAAGAGGGTCGGGACAGGGAGCGCAGAGGGCTACACCTTC. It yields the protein CASKRVGTGSAEGYTF. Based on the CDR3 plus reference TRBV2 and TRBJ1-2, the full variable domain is EPEVTQTPSHQVTQMGQEVILRCVPISNHLYFYWYRQILGQKVEFLVSFYNNEISEKSEIFDDQFSVERPDGSNFTLKIRSTKLEDSAMYFCASKRVGTGSAEGYTFGSGTRLTVV.

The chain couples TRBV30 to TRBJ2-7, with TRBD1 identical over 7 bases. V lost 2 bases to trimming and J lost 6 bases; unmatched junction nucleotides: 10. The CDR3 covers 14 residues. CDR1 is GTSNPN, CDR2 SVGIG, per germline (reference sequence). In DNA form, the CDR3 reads TGTGCCTGGAGTCCCTGGACAGGTCAGGGCGAGCAGTACTTC. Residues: CAWSPWTGQGEQYF. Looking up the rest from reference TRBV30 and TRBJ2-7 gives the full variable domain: SQTIHQWPATLVQPVGSPLSLECTVEGTSNPNLYWYRQAAGRGLQLLFYSVGIGQISSEVPQNLSASRPQDRQFILSSKKLLLSDSGFYLCAWSPWTGQGEQYFGPGTRLTVT.

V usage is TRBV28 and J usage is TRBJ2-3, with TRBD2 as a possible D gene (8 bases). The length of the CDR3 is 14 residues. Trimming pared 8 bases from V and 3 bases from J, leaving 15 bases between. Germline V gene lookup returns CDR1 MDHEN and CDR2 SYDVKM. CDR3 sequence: CASQGVAGTDTQYF. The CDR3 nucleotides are TGTGCCAGCCAGGGGGTAGCGGGAACAGATACGCAGTATTTT.

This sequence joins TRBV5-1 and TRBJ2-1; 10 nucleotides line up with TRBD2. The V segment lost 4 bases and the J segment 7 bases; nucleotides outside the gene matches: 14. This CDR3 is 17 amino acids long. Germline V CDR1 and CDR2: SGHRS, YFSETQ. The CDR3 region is CASSLPGTSVFLNEQFF. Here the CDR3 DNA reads TGCGCCAGCAGCCTCCCCGGGACTAGCGTTTTTTTGAATGAGCAGTTCTTC.

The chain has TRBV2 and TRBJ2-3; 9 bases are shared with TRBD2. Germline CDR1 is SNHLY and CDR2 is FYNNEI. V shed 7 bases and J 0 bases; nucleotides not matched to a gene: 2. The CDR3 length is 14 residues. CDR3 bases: TGTGCCAGCAAACTAGCGGGTAGCACAGATACGCAGTATTTT. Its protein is CASKLAGSTDTQYF. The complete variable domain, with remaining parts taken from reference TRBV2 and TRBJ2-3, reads EPEVTQTPSHQVTQMGQEVILRCVPISNHLYFYWYRQILGQKVEFLVSFYNNEISEKSEIFDDQFSVERPDGSNFTLKIRSTKLEDSAMYFCASKLAGSTDTQYFGPGTRLTVL.

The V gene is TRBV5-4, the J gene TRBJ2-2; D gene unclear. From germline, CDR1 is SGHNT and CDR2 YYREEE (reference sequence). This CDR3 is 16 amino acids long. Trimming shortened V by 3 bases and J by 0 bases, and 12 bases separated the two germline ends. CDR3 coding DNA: TGTGCCAGCAGCTCTAGGATCGGAGCGAACACCGGGGAGCTGTTTTTT. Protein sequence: CASSSRIGANTGELFF.

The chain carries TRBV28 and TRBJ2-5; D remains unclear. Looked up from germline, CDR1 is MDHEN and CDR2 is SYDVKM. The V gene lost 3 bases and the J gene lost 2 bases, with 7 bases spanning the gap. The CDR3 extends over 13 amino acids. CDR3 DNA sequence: TGTGCCAGCAGTTTGGCGGTTCAAGAGACCCAGTACTTC. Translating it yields CASSLAVQETQYF.

The CDR3 DNA reads as TGTGCCATCAGCGCCACAGGGGGCGAGGATGAAAAACTGTTTTTT. This codes for CAISATGGEDEKLFF. The chain uses TRBV10-3 and TRBJ1-4, with 9 bases that match TRBD1. The length of the CDR3 is 15 residues. Trimming took 6 bases from V and 6 from J; bases not matched to a gene: 8. The germline CDR1 and CDR2 sequences are ENHRY and SYGVKD.

The CDR3 loop reads CASSLSPGFSYNEQFF. CDR3 nucleotides: TGCGCCAGCAGCCTATCTCCGGGGTTCTCCTACAATGAGCAGTTCTTC. V is TRBV5-1 and J is TRBJ2-1; D might be TRBD2 (5 bases). This CDR3 region has 16 residues. Trimming pared 4 bases from V and 0 bases from J, leaving 14 bases between. Germline values: CDR1 SGHRS, CDR2 YFSETQ.

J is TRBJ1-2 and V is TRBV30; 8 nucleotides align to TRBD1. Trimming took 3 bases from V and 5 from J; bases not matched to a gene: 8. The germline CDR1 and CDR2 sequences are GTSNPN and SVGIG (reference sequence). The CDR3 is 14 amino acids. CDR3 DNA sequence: TGTGCCTGGAGGGACAGGACAGGGCGGTATGGCTACACCTTC. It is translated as CAWRDRTGRYGYTF.

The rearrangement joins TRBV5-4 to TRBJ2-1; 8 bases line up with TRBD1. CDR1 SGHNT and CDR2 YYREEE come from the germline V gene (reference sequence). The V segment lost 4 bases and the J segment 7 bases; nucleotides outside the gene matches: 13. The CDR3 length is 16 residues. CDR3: CASSTWTGSVVNEQFF. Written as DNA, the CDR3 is TGTGCCAGCAGCACATGGACAGGGTCGGTAGTGAATGAGCAGTTCTTC.

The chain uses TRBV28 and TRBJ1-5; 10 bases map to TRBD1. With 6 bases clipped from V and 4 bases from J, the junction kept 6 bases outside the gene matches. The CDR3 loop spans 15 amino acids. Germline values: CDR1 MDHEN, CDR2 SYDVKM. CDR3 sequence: CASSKGTGANQPQHF. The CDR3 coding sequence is TGTGCCAGCAGCAAAGGGACAGGGGCTAATCAGCCCCAGCATTTT.

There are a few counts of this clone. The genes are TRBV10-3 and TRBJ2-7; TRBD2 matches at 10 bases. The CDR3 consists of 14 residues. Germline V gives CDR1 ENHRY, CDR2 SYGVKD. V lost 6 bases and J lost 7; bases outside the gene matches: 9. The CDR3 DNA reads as TGTGCCATCAGCAAAACCGGGACTAGCGAGGAGCAGTACTTC. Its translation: CAISKTGTSEEQYF.

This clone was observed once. The CDR3 DNA follows: TGTGCCAGCAGCAGGTTAGCGGGAGGGAGCACAGATACGCAGTATTTT. Protein sequence: CASSRLAGGSTDTQYF. J is TRBJ2-3 and V is TRBV21-1; whether TRBD2, the table's D call, matches the DNA was not checked. TRBV21-1 is termed a pseudogene. The CDR3 contains 16 residues.

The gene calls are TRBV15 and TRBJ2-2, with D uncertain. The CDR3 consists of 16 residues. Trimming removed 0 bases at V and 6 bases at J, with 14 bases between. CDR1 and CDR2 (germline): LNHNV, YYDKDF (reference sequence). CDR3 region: CATSRDWPKISGELFF. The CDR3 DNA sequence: TGTGCCACCAGCAGAGACTGGCCAAAGATTTCCGGGGAGCTGTTTTTT.

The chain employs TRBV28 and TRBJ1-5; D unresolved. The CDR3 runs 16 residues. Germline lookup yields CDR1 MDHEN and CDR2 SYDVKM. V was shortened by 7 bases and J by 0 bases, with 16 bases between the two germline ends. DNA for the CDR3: TGTGCCAGCACCGACATGGCAGGTGATAGCAATCAGCCCCAGCATTTT. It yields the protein CASTDMAGDSNQPQHF.

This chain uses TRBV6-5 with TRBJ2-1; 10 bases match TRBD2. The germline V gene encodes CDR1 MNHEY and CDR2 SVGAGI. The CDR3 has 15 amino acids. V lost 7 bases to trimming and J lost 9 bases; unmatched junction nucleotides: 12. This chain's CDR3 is CASTQWLAGVSEQFF. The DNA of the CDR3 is TGTGCCAGCACCCAATGGCTAGCGGGAGTCTCTGAGCAGTTCTTC.

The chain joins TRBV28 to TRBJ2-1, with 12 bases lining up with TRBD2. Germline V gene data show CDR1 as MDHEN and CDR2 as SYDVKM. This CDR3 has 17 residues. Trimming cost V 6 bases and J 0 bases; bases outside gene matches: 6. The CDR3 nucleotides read TGTGCCAGCAGGCCTGGACTAGCGGGACTCTCCTACAATGAGCAGTTCTTC. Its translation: CASRPGLAGLSYNEQFF.

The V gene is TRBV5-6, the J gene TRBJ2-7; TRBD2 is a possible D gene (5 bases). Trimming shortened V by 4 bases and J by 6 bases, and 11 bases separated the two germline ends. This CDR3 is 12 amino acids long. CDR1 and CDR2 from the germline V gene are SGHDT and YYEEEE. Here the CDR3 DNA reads TGTGCCAGCAGCGGGGTGCGGGCCGAGCAGTACTTC. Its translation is CASSGVRAEQYF.

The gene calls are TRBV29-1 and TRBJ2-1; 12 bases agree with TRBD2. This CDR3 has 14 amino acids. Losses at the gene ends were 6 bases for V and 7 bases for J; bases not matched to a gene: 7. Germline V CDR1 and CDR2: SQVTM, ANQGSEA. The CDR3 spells CSVDRLAGENEQFF. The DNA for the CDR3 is TGCAGCGTAGACCGACTAGCGGGAGAGAATGAGCAGTTCTTC.

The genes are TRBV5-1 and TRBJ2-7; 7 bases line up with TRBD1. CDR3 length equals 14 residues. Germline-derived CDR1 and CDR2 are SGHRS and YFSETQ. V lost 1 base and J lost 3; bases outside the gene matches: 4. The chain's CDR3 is CASSLRQGDYEQYF. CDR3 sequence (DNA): TGCGCCAGCAGCTTGAGACAGGGAGACTACGAGCAGTACTTC.

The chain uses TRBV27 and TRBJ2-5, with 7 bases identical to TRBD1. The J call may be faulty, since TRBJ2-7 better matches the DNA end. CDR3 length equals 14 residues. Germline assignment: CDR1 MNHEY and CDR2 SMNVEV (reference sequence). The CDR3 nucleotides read TGTGCCAGCAGTTTTGGGGAAGGGGGCAACGAGCAGTACTTC. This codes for CASSFGEGGNEQYF.

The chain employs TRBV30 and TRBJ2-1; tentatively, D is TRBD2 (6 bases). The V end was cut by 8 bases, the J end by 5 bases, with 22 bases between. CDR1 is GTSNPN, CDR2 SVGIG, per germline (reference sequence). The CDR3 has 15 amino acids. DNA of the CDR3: TGTGCCGAAGGAGGGGCTTTGGCGTCCCACAATGAGCAGTTCTTC. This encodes CAEGGALASHNEQFF.

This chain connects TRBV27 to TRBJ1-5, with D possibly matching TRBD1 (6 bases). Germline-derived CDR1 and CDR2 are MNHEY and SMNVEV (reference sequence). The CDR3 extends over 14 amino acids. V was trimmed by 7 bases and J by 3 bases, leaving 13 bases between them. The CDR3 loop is CASTPAGANQPQHF. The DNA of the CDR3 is TGTGCCAGCACCCCGGCAGGGGCCAATCAGCCCCAGCATTTT.

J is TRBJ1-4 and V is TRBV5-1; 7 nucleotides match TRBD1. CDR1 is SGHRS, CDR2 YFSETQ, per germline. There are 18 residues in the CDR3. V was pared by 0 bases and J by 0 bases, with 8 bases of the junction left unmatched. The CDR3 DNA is TGCGCCAGCAGCTTGGGTGGACAGGCCCGACCAACTAATGAAAAACTGTTTTTT. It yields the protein CASSLGGQARPTNEKLFF.

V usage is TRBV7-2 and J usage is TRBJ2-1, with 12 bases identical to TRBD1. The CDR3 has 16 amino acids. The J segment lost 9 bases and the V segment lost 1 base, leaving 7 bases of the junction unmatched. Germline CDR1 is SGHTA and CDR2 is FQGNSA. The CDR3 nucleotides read TGTGCCAGCAGCTTAGGGGGGACAGGGGGCTTGGTTGAGCAGTTCTTC. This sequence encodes CASSLGGTGGLVEQFF.